The 16 T cell receptor beta chains reported below all come from one sample, sequenced in a study of shared clonotypes between healthy human individuals. CD45RO-negative, CCR7-selected cells formed the naive CD8 fraction, which excluded terminally differentiated effector memory CD45RA+ cells. Some clones are missing from TCRdb's copy, which holds only in-frame ones; the method was immunoSEQ multiplex PCR. The sample carries around 2,000,000 clones, 93% recorded once. The sequenced sample was naive CD8+ T cells from PBMCs. These receptors all stem from a man between 18 and 35 years old in good health. Some clones in this sample may be carry-over from other donors' samples.

This chain uses TRBV16 with TRBJ2-1, with D perhaps TRBD2 (6 bases). Per germline, CDR1 KGHSY and CDR2 FQNENV. Trimming cost V 3 bases and J 3 bases, with 12 bases left between them. This CDR3 has 15 amino acids. The chain's CDR3 is CASSQGLASYNEQFF. Written as DNA, the CDR3 is TGTGCCAGCAGCCAGGGTCTAGCGAGCTACAATGAGCAGTTCTTC. Based on the CDR3 plus reference TRBV16 and TRBJ2-1, the full variable domain is GEEVAQTPKHLVRGEGQKAKLYCAPIKGHSYVFWYQQVLKNEFKFLISFQNENVFDETGMPKERFSAKCLPNSPCSLEIQATKLEDSAVYFCASSQGLASYNEQFFGPGTRLTVL.

J is TRBJ1-2 and V is TRBV6-5; TRBD1 aligns across 7 bases. The CDR3 is 13 amino acids. Germline V gene data show CDR1 as MNHEY and CDR2 as SVGAGI. V was pared by 5 bases and J by 2 bases, with 2 bases of the junction left unmatched. The CDR3 nucleotides read TGTGCCAGCAGTGTACAGGGGAACTATGGCTACACCTTC. It codes for CASSVQGNYGYTF.

The CDR3 protein is CASSLAGGMADTIYF. CDR3 sequence (DNA): TGCGCCAGCAGCTTGGCCGGGGGGATGGCAGACACCATATATTTT. The V call is TRBV5-1, the J call TRBJ1-3; the D gene is possibly TRBD1 (5 bases). Germline lookup yields CDR1 SGHRS and CDR2 YFSETQ. V was cut by 0 bases and J by 8 bases, with 15 bases left in between. CDR3 length equals 15 residues.

The CDR3 DNA sequence: TGTGCCAGCAAAGGTTCCACTGAAGCTTTCTTT. Its translation is CASKGSTEAFF. This chain joins TRBV6-6 and TRBJ1-1, with D unresolved. With 7 bases removed from V and 4 bases from J, the gap between germline ends came to 7 bases. CDR1 is MNHNY, CDR2 SVGAGI, per germline (reference sequence). The CDR3 totals 11 residues.

The gene calls are TRBV7-3 and TRBJ1-1, with 7 nucleotides matching TRBD1. This CDR3 is 13 amino acids long. From germline, CDR1 is SGHTA and CDR2 FQGTGA. J gave up 5 bases and V 5 bases, and 5 bases lay outside the gene matches. The CDR3 here is CASSRDSGTEAFF. CDR3 coding DNA: TGTGCCAGCAGCAGGGACAGTGGGACTGAAGCTTTCTTT.

For this clone: Different DNA sequences within this sample yield the same CDR3. This chain links TRBV5-5 with TRBJ2-7, with D unclear. Looked up from germline, CDR1 is SGHKS and CDR2 is YYEKEE (reference sequence). The CDR3 extends over 12 amino acids. V gave up 0 bases and J gave up 3 bases, with 4 bases separating them. Written as DNA, the CDR3 is TGTGCCAGCAGCTTGGGACTCTACGAGCAGTACTTC. Protein: CASSLGLYEQYF. The entire variable domain, with the rest obtained from reference TRBV5-5 and TRBJ2-7, is as follows: DAGVTQSPTHLIKTRGQQVTLRCSPISGHKSVSWYQQVLGQGPQFIFQYYEKEERGRGNFPDRFSARQFPNYSSELNVNALLLGDSALYLCASSLGLYEQYFGPGTRLTVT.

This clone was found a few times. The sample carries other DNA sequences with the same CDR3. The rearrangement joins TRBV9 to TRBJ1-1, with a weak D call TRBD1 (6 bases). V was shortened by 3 bases and J by 0 bases, with 12 bases between the two germline ends. Per germline, CDR1 SGDLS and CDR2 YYNGEE. The CDR3 length is 15 residues. The CDR3 loop is CASSASTGLNTEAFF. The CDR3 nucleotides are TGTGCCAGCAGCGCAAGTACAGGGTTGAACACTGAAGCTTTCTTT.

Only one count was recorded for this clone. This rearrangement joins TRBV19 to TRBJ1-5; D is possibly TRBD1 (5 bases). The V gene lost 7 bases and the J gene lost 6 bases, with 19 bases spanning the gap. The CDR3 sequence is 15 residues long. Germline values: CDR1 LNHDA, CDR2 SQIVND (reference sequence). Written as DNA, the CDR3 is TGTGCCAGTACCATCGGGGGGGGTTGGAGTCAGCCCCAGCATTTT. Amino acids: CASTIGGGWSQPQHF.

This chain links TRBV4-2 with TRBJ2-7, with D perhaps TRBD2 (6 bases). The CDR3 consists of 15 residues. The V end lost 0 bases, the J end lost 2 bases, and 11 bases lay between the germline ends. Germline CDR1 and CDR2: LGHNA and YNFKEQ. CDR3 bases: TGTGCCAGCAGCCAAGAGCGCGGGATCGCCTACGAGCAGTACTTC. Its translation: CASSQERGIAYEQYF.

The J gene is TRBJ2-7, the V gene TRBV25-1; TRBD1 agrees at 7 bases. Trimming cost V 7 bases and J 5 bases; bases outside gene matches: 11. CDR3 length equals 14 residues. From germline, CDR1 is MGHDK and CDR2 SYGVNS. The CDR3 coding sequence is TGTGCCAGCATCGACGGAGACAGGGCCGACGAGCAGTACTTC. Translating gives CASIDGDRADEQYF.

The chain combines TRBV19 with TRBJ2-7, with 10 nucleotides matching TRBD1. Germline assignment: CDR1 LNHDA and CDR2 SQIVND (reference sequence). Trimming cost V 5 bases and J 2 bases; bases outside gene matches: 6. The CDR3 contains 15 residues. The CDR3 DNA reads TGTGCCAGTAGTGGGATAGGACAGGGGGCCTACGAGCAGTACTTC. The encoded protein is CASSGIGQGAYEQYF.

The rearrangement links TRBV19 to TRBJ2-7; D gene uncertain. Deletions cut 3 bases from V and 0 bases from J, with 12 bases between. Germline lookup yields CDR1 LNHDA and CDR2 SQIVND (reference sequence). This CDR3 is built from 15 residues. CDR3 loop: CASSIGDGYSYEQYF. The CDR3 nucleotides read TGTGCCAGTAGTATTGGCGACGGTTACTCCTACGAGCAGTACTTC.

This clone has more than one count but fewer than ten. The chain recombines TRBV7-2 with TRBJ2-7; D is perhaps TRBD1 (5 bases). The CDR3 spans 13 residues. Trimming shortened V by 11 bases and J by 7 bases, and 21 bases separated the two germline ends. CDR1 is SGHTA, CDR2 FQGNSA, per germline. The CDR3 loop is CAGIQGRDGEQYF. CDR3 nucleotides: TGTGCCGGTATACAAGGCAGGGATGGAGAGCAGTACTTC.

This clone has more than one count but fewer than ten. The rearrangement uses TRBV20-1 and TRBJ2-5; D gene uncertain. Germline values: CDR1 DFQATT, CDR2 SNEGSKA (reference sequence). Deletions cut 3 bases from V and 2 bases from J, with 4 bases between. The CDR3 sequence is 11 residues long. CDR3 in amino acids: CSARQQETQYF. Written as DNA, the CDR3 is TGCAGTGCTAGGCAGCAAGAGACCCAGTACTTC.

The chain has TRBV29-1 and TRBJ1-1, with D unresolved. Germline lookup yields CDR1 SQVTM and CDR2 ANQGSEA. There are 11 residues in the CDR3. The V gene lost 4 bases and the J gene lost 1 base, with 4 bases spanning the gap. Here the CDR3 DNA reads TGCAGCGTTGGAACGAACACTGAAGCTTTCTTT. It specifies CSVGTNTEAFF.

The rearrangement links TRBV4-2 to TRBJ2-7; a possible D gene is TRBD1 (6 bases). The CDR3 consists of 15 residues. CDR1 is LGHNA and CDR2 is YNFKEQ in the germline V gene. Trimming removed 1 base at V and 2 bases at J, with 12 bases between. The CDR3 DNA follows: TGTGCCAGCAGCCAAGGGGCAGGGGTGACCTACGAGCAGTACTTC. Protein: CASSQGAGVTYEQYF.